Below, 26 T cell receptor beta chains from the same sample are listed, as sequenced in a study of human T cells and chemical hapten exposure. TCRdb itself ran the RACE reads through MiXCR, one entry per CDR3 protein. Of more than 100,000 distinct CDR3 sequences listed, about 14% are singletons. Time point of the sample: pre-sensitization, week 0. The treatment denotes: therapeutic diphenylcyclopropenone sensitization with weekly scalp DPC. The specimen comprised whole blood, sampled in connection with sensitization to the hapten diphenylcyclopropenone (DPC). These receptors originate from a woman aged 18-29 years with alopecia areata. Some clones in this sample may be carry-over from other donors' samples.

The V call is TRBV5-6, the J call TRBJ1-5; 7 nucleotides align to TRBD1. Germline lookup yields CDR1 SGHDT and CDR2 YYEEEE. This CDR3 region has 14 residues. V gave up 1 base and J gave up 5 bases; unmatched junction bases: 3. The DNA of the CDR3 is TGTGCCAGCAGCTTGCAAGGGGGCCATCAGCCCCAGCATTTT. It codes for CASSLQGGHQPQHF.

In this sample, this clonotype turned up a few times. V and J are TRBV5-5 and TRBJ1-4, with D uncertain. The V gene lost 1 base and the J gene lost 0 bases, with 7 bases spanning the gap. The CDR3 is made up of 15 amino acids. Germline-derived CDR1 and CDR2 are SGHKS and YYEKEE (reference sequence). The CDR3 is CASSLRASTNEKLFF. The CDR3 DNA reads TGTGCCAGCAGCTTGAGGGCTTCAACTAATGAAAAACTGTTTTTT.

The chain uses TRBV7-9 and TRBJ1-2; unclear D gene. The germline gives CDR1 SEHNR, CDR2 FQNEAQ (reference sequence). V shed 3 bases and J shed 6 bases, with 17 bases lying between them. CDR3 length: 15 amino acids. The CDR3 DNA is TGTGCCAGCAGCTTCATCGGACTAAAGTCGGATGGCTACACCTTC. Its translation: CASSFIGLKSDGYTF. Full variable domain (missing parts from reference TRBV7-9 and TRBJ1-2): DTGVSQNPRHKITKRGQNVTFRCDPISEHNRLYWYRQTLGQGPEFLTYFQNEAQLEKSRLLSDRFSAERPKGSFSTLEIQRTEQGDSAMYLCASSFIGLKSDGYTFGSGTRLTVV.

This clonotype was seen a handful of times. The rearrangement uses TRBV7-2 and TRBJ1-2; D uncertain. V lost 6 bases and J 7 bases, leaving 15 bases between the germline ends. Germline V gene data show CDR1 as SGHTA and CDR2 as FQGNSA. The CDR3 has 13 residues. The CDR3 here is CASSLRAATGYTF. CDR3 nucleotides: TGTGCCAGCAGTCTTAGGGCCGCGACTGGCTACACCTTC.

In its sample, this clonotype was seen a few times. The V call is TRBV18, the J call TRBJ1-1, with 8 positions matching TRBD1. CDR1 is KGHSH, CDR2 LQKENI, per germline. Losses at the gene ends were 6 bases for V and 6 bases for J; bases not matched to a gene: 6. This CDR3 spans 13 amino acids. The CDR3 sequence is CASSFGQGSEAFF. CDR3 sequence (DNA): TGTGCCAGCTCTTTCGGACAGGGTTCTGAAGCTTTCTTT. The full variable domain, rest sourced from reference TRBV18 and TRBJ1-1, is NAGVMQNPRHLVRRRGQEARLRCSPMKGHSHVYWYRQLPEEGLKFMVYLQKENIIDESGMPKERFSAEFPKEGPSILRIQQVVRGDSAAYFCASSFGQGSEAFFGQGTRLTVV.

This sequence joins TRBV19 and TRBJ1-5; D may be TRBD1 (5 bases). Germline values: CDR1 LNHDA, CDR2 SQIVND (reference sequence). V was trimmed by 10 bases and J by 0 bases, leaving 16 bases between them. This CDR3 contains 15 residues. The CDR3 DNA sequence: TGTGCCACTCGTCCAGGGACTAATAGCAATCAGCCCCAGCATTTT. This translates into CATRPGTNSNQPQHF.

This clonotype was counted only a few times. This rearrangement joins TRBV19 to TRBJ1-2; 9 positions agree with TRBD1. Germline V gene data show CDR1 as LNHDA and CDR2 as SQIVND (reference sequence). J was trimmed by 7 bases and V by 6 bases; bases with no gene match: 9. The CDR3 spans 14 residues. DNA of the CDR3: TGTGCCAGTAGCGCCGGGACAGGGATCGGTGGCTACACCTTC. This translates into CASSAGTGIGGYTF.

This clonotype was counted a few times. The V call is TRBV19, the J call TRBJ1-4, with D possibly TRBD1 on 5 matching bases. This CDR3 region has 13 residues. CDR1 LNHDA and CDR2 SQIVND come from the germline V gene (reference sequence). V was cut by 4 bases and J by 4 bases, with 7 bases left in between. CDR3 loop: CASSNGGNEKLFF. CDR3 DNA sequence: TGTGCCAGTAGTAATGGGGGTAATGAAAAACTGTTTTTT.

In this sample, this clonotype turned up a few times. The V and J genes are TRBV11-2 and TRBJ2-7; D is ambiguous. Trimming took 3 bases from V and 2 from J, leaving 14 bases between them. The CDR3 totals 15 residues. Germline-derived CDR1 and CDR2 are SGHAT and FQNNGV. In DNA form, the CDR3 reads TGTGCCAGCAGCTTTTTACGGGCCGATACCTACGAGCAGTACTTC. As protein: CASSFLRADTYEQYF. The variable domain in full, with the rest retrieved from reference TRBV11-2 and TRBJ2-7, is EAGVAQSPRYKIIEKRQSVAFWCNPISGHATLYWYQQILGQGPKLLIQFQNNGVVDDSQLPKDRFSAERLKGVDSTLKIQPAKLEDSAVYLCASSFLRADTYEQYFGPGTRLTVT.

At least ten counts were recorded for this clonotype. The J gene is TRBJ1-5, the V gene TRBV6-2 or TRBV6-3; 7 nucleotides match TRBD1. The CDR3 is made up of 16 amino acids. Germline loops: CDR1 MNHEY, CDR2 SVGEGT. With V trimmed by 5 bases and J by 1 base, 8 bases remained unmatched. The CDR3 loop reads CASSRQGGGSNQPQHF. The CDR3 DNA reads TGTGCCAGCAGTCGACAGGGCGGAGGAAGCAATCAGCCCCAGCATTTT.

The CDR3 DNA sequence: TGTGCCAGCAGTTCGGGGCCAGGGGGCCACACTGAAGCTTTCTTT. Amino acids: CASSSGPGGHTEAFF. V and J are TRBV28 and TRBJ1-1, with 8 bases fitting TRBD1. The CDR3 runs 15 residues. Germline values: CDR1 MDHEN, CDR2 SYDVKM. The V and J ends lost 4 bases and 3 bases, in that order; junction bases with no gene match: 7.

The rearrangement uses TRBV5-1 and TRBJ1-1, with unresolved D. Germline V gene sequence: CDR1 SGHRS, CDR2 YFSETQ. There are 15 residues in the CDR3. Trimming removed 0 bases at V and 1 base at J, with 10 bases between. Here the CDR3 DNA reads TGCGCCAGCAGCTTGGCCCACATCGAGAACACTGAAGCTTTCTTT. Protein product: CASSLAHIENTEAFF.

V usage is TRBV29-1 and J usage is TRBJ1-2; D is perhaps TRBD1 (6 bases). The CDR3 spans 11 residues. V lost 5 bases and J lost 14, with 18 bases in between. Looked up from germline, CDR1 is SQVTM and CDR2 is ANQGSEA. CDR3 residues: CSVRTPGAQTF. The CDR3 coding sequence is TGCAGCGTTAGAACGCCAGGGGCTCAAACCTTC. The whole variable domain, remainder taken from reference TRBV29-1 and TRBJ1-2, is SAVISQKPSRDICQRGTSLTIQCQVDSQVTMMFWYRQQPGQSLTLIATANQGSEATYESGFVIDKFPISRPNLTFSTLTVSNMSPEDSSIYLCSVRTPGAQTFGSGTRLTVV.

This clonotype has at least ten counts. This chain's CDR3 is CASIRDRASFTEAFF. The CDR3 nucleotides are TGTGCCAGCATCCGGGACAGGGCGTCTTTCACTGAAGCTTTCTTT. The chain recombines TRBV18 with TRBJ1-1; 9 nucleotides match TRBD1. This CDR3 is 15 amino acids long. Losses at the gene ends were 8 bases for V and 4 bases for J; bases not matched to a gene: 11. Germline CDR1 reads KGHSH; CDR2 reads LQKENI.

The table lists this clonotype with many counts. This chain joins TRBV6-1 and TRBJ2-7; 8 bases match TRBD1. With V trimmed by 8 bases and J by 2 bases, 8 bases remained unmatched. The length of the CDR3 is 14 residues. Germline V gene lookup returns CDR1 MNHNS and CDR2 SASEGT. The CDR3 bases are TGTGCCAGCGGTATGGACAGGGCTCCCTACGAGCAGTACTTC. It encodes CASGMDRAPYEQYF.

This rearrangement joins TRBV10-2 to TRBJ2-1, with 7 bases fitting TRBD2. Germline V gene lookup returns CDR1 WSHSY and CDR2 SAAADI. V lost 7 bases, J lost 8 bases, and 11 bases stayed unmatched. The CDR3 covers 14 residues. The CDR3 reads CASNLAGEGDEQFF. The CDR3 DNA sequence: TGCGCCAGCAATCTCGCGGGGGAAGGGGATGAGCAGTTCTTC.

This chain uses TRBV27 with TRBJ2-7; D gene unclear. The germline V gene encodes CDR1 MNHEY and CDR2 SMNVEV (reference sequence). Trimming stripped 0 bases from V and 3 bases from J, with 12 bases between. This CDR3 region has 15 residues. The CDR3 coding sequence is TGTGCCAGCAGTTTATCGGGCCTCATAGACTACGAGCAGTACTTC. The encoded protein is CASSLSGLIDYEQYF.

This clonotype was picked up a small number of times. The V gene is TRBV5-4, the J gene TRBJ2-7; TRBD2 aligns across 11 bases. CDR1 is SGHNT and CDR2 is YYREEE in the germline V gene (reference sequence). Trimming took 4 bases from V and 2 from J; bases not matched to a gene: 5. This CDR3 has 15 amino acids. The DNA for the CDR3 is TGTGCCAGCAGCCCGACTAGCGGGGAACCCTACGAGCAGTACTTC. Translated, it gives CASSPTSGEPYEQYF.

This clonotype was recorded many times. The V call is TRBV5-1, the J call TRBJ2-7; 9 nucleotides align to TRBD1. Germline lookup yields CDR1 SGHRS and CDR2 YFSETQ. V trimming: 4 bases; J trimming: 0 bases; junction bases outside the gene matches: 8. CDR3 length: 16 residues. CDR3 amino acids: CASSPGTGLSSYEQYF. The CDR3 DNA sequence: TGCGCCAGCAGCCCGGGGACAGGGCTTAGCTCCTACGAGCAGTACTTC.

The CDR3 loop is CASSAMGTGSFF. The CDR3 DNA reads as TGTGCCAGCAGTGCGATGGGGACAGGCTCGTTCTTC. The chain links TRBV2 to TRBJ2-1; 8 bases match TRBD1. Germline loops: CDR1 SNHLY, CDR2 FYNNEI. V gave up 4 bases and J gave up 15 bases; unmatched junction bases: 8. This CDR3 is built from 12 residues.

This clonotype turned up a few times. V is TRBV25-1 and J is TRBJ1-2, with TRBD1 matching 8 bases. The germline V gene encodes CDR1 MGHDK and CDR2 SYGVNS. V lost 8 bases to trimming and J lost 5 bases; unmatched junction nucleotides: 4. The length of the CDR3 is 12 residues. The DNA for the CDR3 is TGTGCCAGCGGGGACAGGCATTATGGCTACACCTTC. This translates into CASGDRHYGYTF.

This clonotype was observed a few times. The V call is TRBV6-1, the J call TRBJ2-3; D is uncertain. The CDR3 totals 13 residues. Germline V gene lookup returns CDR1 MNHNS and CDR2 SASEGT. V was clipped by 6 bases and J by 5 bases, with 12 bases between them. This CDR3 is CASSLVTEDTQYF. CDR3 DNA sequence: TGTGCCAGCAGCTTGGTGACTGAAGATACGCAGTATTTT.

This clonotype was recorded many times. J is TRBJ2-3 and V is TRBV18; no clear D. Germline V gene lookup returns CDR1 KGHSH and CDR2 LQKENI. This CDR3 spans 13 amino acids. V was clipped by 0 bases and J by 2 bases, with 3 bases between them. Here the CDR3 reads CASSPPATDTQYF. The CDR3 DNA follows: TGTGCCAGCTCACCACCGGCCACAGATACGCAGTATTTT. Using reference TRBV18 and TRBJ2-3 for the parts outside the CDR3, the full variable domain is NAGVMQNPRHLVRRRGQEARLRCSPMKGHSHVYWYRQLPEEGLKFMVYLQKENIIDESGMPKERFSAEFPKEGPSILRIQQVVRGDSAAYFCASSPPATDTQYFGPGTRLTVL.

Written as DNA, the CDR3 is TGCAGTGCTTCCGACAGGGCGAACTCTGGGGCCAACGTCCTGACTTTC. Amino acids: CSASDRANSGANVLTF. The chain joins TRBV20-1 to TRBJ2-6, with TRBD1 matching 7 bases. This CDR3 region has 16 residues. CDR1 is DFQATT, CDR2 SNEGSKA, per germline (reference sequence). After removal of 5 bases from V and 0 bases from J, the junction contained 7 bases not matched to a gene.

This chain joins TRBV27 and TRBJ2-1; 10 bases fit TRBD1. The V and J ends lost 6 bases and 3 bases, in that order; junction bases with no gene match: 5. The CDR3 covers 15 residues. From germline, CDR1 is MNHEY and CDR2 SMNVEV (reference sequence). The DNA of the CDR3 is TGTGCCAGCAGGGGACGGGACAGGGGCTACAATGAGCAGTTCTTC. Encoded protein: CASRGRDRGYNEQFF.

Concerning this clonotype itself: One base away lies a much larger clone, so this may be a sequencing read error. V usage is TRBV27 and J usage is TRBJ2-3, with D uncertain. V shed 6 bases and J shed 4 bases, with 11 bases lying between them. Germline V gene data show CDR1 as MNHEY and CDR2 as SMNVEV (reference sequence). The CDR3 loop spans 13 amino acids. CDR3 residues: CASSFSIADTQYF. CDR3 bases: TGTGCCAGCAGCTTTAGCATAGCAGATACGCAGTATTTT.